This T cell receptor beta chain originates from a study of shared clonotypes between healthy human individuals. Study at large: Per donor, three plates held CD4 naive cells, three held CD4 memory, two held CD8 naive and one held CD8 memory.

J gave up 5 bases and V 3 bases, and 5 bases lay outside the gene matches. CDR1 MDHEN and CDR2 SYDVKM come from the germline V gene. The CDR3 runs 15 residues. Study results and caveats: The rarefaction results pointed to incomplete sorted-subset sequencing despite large depth.

This clone was picked up a small number of times. As yet, its antigen is unknown. The donor population consisted of healthy HIV-negative adults with no recent acute infections or vaccinations. The study ran the assay at deep level. Method: immunoSEQ multiplex PCR; TCRdb's copy keeps in-frame clones and lacks some. Among about 990,000 clones, 75% to 80% were seen once, and the ten largest hold more than 0.55%. This TCR came from a man aged 18 to 35 in good health. Some clones in this sample may be carry-over from other donors' samples. The V call is TRBV28, the J call TRBJ2-4; 9 positions match TRBD1. Sequenced input: memory CD4+ T cells from PBMCs. The sample's subset: CD45RA-negative fraction. The CDR3 loop reads CASSFRTGVENIQYF. Here the CDR3 DNA reads TGTGCCAGCAGTTTCAGGACAGGGGTGGAAAACATTCAGTACTTC.